The present T cell receptor (beta chain) was sequenced within a study of blood T cell repertoires in COVID-19. About the study: Sites in the United States, Italy and Spain provided acute and convalescent COVID-19 samples. Nucleic acid was either cDNA or gDNA, and it came from T cells, B-cell-depleted T cells, or PBMCs.

Losses at the gene ends were 7 bases for V and 8 bases for J; bases not matched to a gene: 3. This CDR3 contains 11 residues. Germline V lookup: CDR1 MNHNY, CDR2 SVGAGI (reference sequence). In the authors' workflow: By means of reference gene primer amplification, nucleated cell counts were estimated. The protocol was immunoSEQ multiplex PCR, while the TCRdb copy is restricted to in-frame clones and leaves out a portion. V, J and clone size were drawn from that table, and D and trimming were deduced from the DNA. This sample has approximately 210,000 clones, with roughly four fifths found just once.

The source is a woman aged 40 to 49 with acute or convalescent COVID-19. This sequence joins TRBV6-6 and TRBJ1-2; TRBD1 matches 8 bases. Sequenced input: peripheral blood. The CDR3 DNA reads TGTGCCAGCAATGACAGGGGCGGCTACACCTTC. As protein: CASNDRGGYTF.